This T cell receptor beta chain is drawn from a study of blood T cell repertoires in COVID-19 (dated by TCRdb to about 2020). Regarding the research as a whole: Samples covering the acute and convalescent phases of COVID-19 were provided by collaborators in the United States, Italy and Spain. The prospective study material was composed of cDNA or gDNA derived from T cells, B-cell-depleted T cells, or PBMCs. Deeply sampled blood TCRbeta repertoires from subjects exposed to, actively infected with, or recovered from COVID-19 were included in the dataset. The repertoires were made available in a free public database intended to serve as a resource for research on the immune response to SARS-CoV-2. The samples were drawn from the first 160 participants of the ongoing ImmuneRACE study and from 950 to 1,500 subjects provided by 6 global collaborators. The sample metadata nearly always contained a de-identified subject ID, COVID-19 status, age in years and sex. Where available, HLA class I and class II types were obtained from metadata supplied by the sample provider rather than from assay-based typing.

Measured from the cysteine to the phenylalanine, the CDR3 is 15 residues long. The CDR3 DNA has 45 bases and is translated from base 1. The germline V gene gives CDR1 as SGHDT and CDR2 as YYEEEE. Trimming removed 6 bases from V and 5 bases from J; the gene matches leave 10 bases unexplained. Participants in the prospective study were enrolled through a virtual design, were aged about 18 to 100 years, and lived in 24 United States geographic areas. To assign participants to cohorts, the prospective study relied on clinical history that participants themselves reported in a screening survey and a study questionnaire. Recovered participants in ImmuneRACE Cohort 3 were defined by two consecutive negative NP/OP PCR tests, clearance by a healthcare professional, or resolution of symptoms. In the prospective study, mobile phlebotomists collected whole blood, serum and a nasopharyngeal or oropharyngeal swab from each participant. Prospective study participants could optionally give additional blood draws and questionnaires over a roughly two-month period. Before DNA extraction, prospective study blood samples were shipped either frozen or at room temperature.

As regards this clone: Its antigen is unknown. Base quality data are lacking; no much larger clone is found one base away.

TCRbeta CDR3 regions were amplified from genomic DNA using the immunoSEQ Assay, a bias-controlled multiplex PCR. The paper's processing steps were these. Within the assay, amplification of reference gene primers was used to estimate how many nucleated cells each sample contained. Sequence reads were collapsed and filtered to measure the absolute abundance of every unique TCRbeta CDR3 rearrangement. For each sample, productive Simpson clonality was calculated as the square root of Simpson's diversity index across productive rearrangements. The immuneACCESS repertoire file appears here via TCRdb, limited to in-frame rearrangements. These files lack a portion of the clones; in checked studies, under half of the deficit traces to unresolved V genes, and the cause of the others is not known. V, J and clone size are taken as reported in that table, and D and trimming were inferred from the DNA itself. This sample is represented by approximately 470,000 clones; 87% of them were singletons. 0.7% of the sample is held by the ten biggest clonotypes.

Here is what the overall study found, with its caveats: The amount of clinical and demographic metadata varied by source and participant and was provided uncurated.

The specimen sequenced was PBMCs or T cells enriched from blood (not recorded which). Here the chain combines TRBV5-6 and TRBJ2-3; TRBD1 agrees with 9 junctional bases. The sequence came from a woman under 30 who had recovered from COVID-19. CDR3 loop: CASTETGGFGDTQYF. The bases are TGTGCCAGCACCGAGACAGGGGGGTTTGGAGATACGCAGTATTTT.